The 30 T cell receptor beta chains below were found in one sample sequenced in a study of CD4 T cells in relation to SARS-CoV-2 and coronaviruses. Libraries were prepared by immunoSEQ multiplex PCR; TCRdb keeps only in-frame clonotypes and omits some of them. The sample lists 55,000 to 70,000 clones; more than 80% were seen once. Before the COVID-19 pandemic, during about 2011-2019, CD4+ T cells were taken from unexposed donors. The sample comprised naive CD4+ T cells from PBMCs. Subset meaning: naive CD4+ T cells isolated by negative enrichment. These receptor sequences come from a human donor in good health.

The chain recombines TRBV5-1 with TRBJ2-5; D gene uncertain. Trimming stripped 0 bases from V and 4 bases from J, with 1 base between. The CDR3 is 11 amino acids. The germline CDR1 and CDR2 sequences are SGHRS and YFSETQ. The CDR3 here is CASSLAETQYF. The CDR3 DNA reads as TGCGCCAGCAGCTTGGCAGAGACCCAGTACTTC. Using reference TRBV5-1 and TRBJ2-5 for the parts outside the CDR3, the full variable domain is KAGVTQTPRYLIKTRGQQVTLSCSPISGHRSVSWYQQTPGQGLQFLFEYFSETQRNKGNFPGRFSGRQFSNSRSEMNVSTLELGDSALYLCASSLAETQYFGPGTRLLVL.

The chain joins TRBV18 to TRBJ1-5; D is unclear. Germline CDR1 is KGHSH and CDR2 is LQKENI. V was cut by 3 bases and J by 7 bases, with 13 bases left in between. The CDR3 is made up of 14 amino acids. CDR3 sequence reads: CASSPQAAKQPQHF. Here the CDR3 DNA reads TGTGCCAGCTCACCCCAAGCTGCGAAACAGCCCCAGCATTTT.

The chain links TRBV24-1 to TRBJ2-7; D perhaps matches TRBD2 (5 bases). The germline gives CDR1 KGHDR, CDR2 SFDVKD. This CDR3 contains 13 residues. Trimming removed 2 bases from V and 9 bases from J, with 13 bases in between. The CDR3 protein is CATSDSTDLGQYF. CDR3 nucleotides: TGTGCCACCAGTGATTCGACGGACTTGGGGCAGTACTTC.

This chain connects TRBV7-8 to TRBJ2-3, with D perhaps TRBD2 (6 bases). Germline lookup yields CDR1 SGHVS and CDR2 FQNEAQ. The CDR3 spans 14 residues. V lost 5 bases to trimming and J lost 6 bases, with 15 bases between them. CDR3 nucleotides: TGTGCCAGCAGCCTAACGGAGGGGAGTGATACGCAGTATTTT. The encoded protein is CASSLTEGSDTQYF.

This chain uses TRBV6-6 with TRBJ2-2, with D perhaps assigned TRBD1 or TRBD2 (5 bases each). Trimming shortened V by 5 bases and J by 5 bases, and 15 bases separated the two germline ends. The CDR3 length is 15 residues. Germline V gives CDR1 MNHNY, CDR2 SVGAGI (reference sequence). The DNA for the CDR3 is TGTGCCAGCAGTGGCCCGGGACCCCGGACCGGGGAGCTGTTTTTT. It encodes CASSGPGPRTGELFF.

CDR3 sequence: CASSLVPYEQYF. The CDR3 DNA reads as TGTGCCAGCAGCTTGGTGCCCTACGAGCAGTACTTC. J is TRBJ2-7 and V is TRBV7-9; D unresolved. Trimming cost V 3 bases and J 2 bases, with 5 bases left between them. The germline V gene encodes CDR1 SEHNR and CDR2 FQNEAQ (reference sequence). CDR3 length: 12 amino acids.

The rearrangement uses TRBV5-4 and TRBJ2-2; D assignment may be TRBD1 or TRBD2 (6 bases each). CDR1 SGHNT and CDR2 YYREEE come from the germline V gene (reference sequence). This CDR3 comprises 17 residues. Trimming removed 0 bases from V and 3 bases from J, with 15 bases in between. CDR3 DNA: TGTGCCAGCAGCTTGGGTAGGGGGAGGAGGGACACCGGGGAGCTGTTTTTT. Translation: CASSLGRGRRDTGELFF.

The V call is TRBV28, the J call TRBJ1-1, with 7 bases matching TRBD1. Germline-derived CDR1 and CDR2 are MDHEN and SYDVKM. The CDR3 sequence is 15 residues long. V dropped 6 bases and J dropped 1; count of bases not matched to a gene: 8. The CDR3 loop reads CASSGTAEENTEAFF. The CDR3 bases are TGTGCCAGCAGCGGGACAGCAGAAGAGAACACTGAAGCTTTCTTT.

The chain has TRBV5-1 and TRBJ2-1, with D possibly being TRBD1 (5 bases). The CDR3 spans 15 residues. V dropped 5 bases and J dropped 1 base, with 13 bases sitting between them. Germline V gene lookup returns CDR1 SGHRS and CDR2 YFSETQ. The CDR3 region has the DNA TGCGCCAGCAGGGTTATTCCAGGGTCCTACAATGAGCAGTTCTTC. This translates into CASRVIPGSYNEQFF.

This rearrangement joins TRBV11-2 to TRBJ2-3; no firm D call. The germline CDR1 and CDR2 sequences are SGHAT and FQNNGV. The CDR3 is 14 residues long. The V end lost 4 bases, the J end lost 0 bases, and 8 bases lay between the germline ends. Here the CDR3 reads CASSSMASTDTQYF. For the CDR3, the DNA is TGTGCCAGCAGCTCCATGGCTAGCACAGATACGCAGTATTTT. Full variable domain (missing parts from reference TRBV11-2 and TRBJ2-3): EAGVAQSPRYKIIEKRQSVAFWCNPISGHATLYWYQQILGQGPKLLIQFQNNGVVDDSQLPKDRFSAERLKGVDSTLKIQPAKLEDSAVYLCASSSMASTDTQYFGPGTRLTVL.

This clone was picked up one time. The chain has TRBV20-1 and TRBJ2-7; TRBD2 agrees at 7 bases. The CDR3 totals 11 residues. Germline V gene sequence: CDR1 DFQATT, CDR2 SNEGSKA (reference sequence). J lost 3 bases, V lost 6 bases, and 2 bases had no gene match. The DNA for the CDR3 is TGCAGTGCAATAGCGGGCTACGAGCAGTACTTC. Translation: CSAIAGYEQYF.

The rearrangement links TRBV4-2 to TRBJ2-3; maybe TRBD1 (5 bases). In germline, CDR1 is LGHNA, CDR2 YNFKEQ. V was clipped by 0 bases and J by 8 bases, with 9 bases between them. This CDR3 is built from 13 residues. The CDR3 loop reads CASSQDLRGTQYF. Written as DNA, the CDR3 is TGTGCCAGCAGCCAAGATCTAAGGGGTACGCAGTATTTT.

The V gene is TRBV6-2 or TRBV6-3, the J gene TRBJ1-1; 9 positions agree with TRBD1. The germline CDR1 and CDR2 sequences are MNHEY and SVGEGT. The V and J ends lost 6 bases and 3 bases, in that order; junction bases with no gene match: 5. This CDR3 region has 14 residues. The CDR3 nucleotides are TGTGCCAGCAGCAATGACAGGGGGGACACTGAAGCTTTCTTT. Protein product: CASSNDRGDTEAFF.

CDR3 in DNA: TGTGCCAGTAGTATGACCAGGGCAGTCAACGAGCAGTACTTC. Translating gives CASSMTRAVNEQYF. V usage is TRBV19 and J usage is TRBJ2-7; D may be TRBD1 (5 bases). CDR1 and CDR2 (germline): LNHDA, SQIVND (reference sequence). V lost 3 bases, J lost 5 bases, and 14 bases lay in between. This CDR3 contains 14 residues.

This chain links TRBV2 with TRBJ2-1; D call uncertain. CDR1 SNHLY and CDR2 FYNNEI come from the germline V gene. V was shortened by 8 bases and J by 0 bases, with 17 bases between the two germline ends. This CDR3 spans 16 amino acids. The CDR3 spells CASYSVKGYSYNEQFF. The DNA for the CDR3 is TGTGCCAGCTACTCCGTTAAAGGGTACTCCTACAATGAGCAGTTCTTC.

This clone was recorded only once. The junction shows a germline mismatch at one end, possibly a read error. The rearrangement joins TRBV27 to TRBJ2-3, with no clear D. The CDR3 is 9 amino acids. Per the germline V gene, CDR1 is MNHEY and CDR2 is SMNVEV (reference sequence). CDR3 residues: CASRDTQYF. The CDR3 nucleotides read TGTGCCAGCAGAGATACGCAGTATTTT.

J is TRBJ1-6 and V is TRBV2; D might be TRBD1 (6 bases). Trimming removed 1 base at V and 9 bases at J, with 13 bases between. This CDR3 region has 15 residues. Germline CDR1 SNHLY, CDR2 FYNNEI. CDR3 nucleotides: TGTGCCAGCAGTGAAGGGACAGTATTTCGTTCACCCCTCCACTTT. Translating it yields CASSEGTVFRSPLHF. Looking up the rest from reference TRBV2 and TRBJ1-6 gives the full variable domain: EPEVTQTPSHQVTQMGQEVILRCVPISNHLYFYWYRQILGQKVEFLVSFYNNEISEKSEIFDDQFSVERPDGSNFTLKIRSTKLEDSAMYFCASSEGTVFRSPLHFGNGTRLTVT.

On this clone: The sample holds other DNA sequences that translate to the same CDR3. This rearrangement joins TRBV28 to TRBJ1-1; TRBD1 matches 11 bases. Germline lookup yields CDR1 MDHEN and CDR2 SYDVKM. This CDR3 is built from 15 residues. Unmatched junction bases numbered 7, after V lost 5 bases and J lost 5 bases. This CDR3 is CASSPRTGGWTEAFF. The DNA for the CDR3 is TGTGCCAGCAGTCCGAGGACAGGGGGCTGGACTGAAGCTTTCTTT.

This clone was seen once. V and J are TRBV9 and TRBJ1-2; D gene ambiguous. Trimming took off 0 bases at V and 4 bases at J, with 22 bases between the two ends. Germline V gene lookup returns CDR1 SGDLS and CDR2 YYNGEE. CDR3 length: 18 residues. The CDR3 sequence is CASSVDARGPSDSYGYTF. The CDR3 DNA sequence: TGTGCCAGCAGCGTAGATGCCCGCGGCCCGTCCGATAGCTATGGCTACACCTTC.

The chain uses TRBV28 and TRBJ1-5; a possible D gene is TRBD1 (5 bases). Germline loops: CDR1 MDHEN, CDR2 SYDVKM. The ends were cut back, 3 bases at V and 7 bases at J, with 13 bases in the middle. This CDR3 spans 14 amino acids. The CDR3 coding sequence is TGTGCCAGCAGTTTTGGCCCCAGGGTCCAGCCCCAGCATTTT. Protein: CASSFGPRVQPQHF. Combining the CDR3 with reference TRBV28 and TRBJ1-5 gives the whole variable domain DVKVTQSSRYLVKRTGEKVFLECVQDMDHENMFWYRQDPGLGLRLIYFSYDVKMKEKGDIPEGYSVSREKKERFSLILESASTNQTSMYLCASSFGPRVQPQHFGDGTRLSIL.

The chain combines TRBV7-2 with TRBJ2-7; TRBD2 matches 7 bases. CDR3 size: 15 residues. CDR1 and CDR2 from the germline V gene are SGHTA and FQGNSA. V gave up 5 bases and J gave up 5 bases; unmatched junction bases: 12. The CDR3 reads CASSRTGRRVNEQYF. CDR3 bases: TGTGCCAGCAGCCGGACCGGGAGGAGGGTGAACGAGCAGTACTTC. Full variable domain (missing parts from reference TRBV7-2 and TRBJ2-7): GAGVSQSPSNKVTEKGKDVELRCDPISGHTALYWYRQSLGQGLEFLIYFQGNSAPDKSGLPSDRFSAERTGGSVSTLTIQRTQQEDSAVYLCASSRTGRRVNEQYFGPGTRLTVT.

The CDR3, as DNA: TGTGCCAGCAGCTCGCTCACAGGGAATAATTCACCCCTCCACTTT. Its protein product is CASSSLTGNNSPLHF. The V gene is TRBV7-2, the J gene TRBJ1-6, with D possibly being TRBD1 (6 bases). The V gene's germline CDR1 is SGHTA and CDR2 FQGNSA. CDR3 length: 15 amino acids. V lost 4 bases and J lost 5, with 12 bases in between.

The chain is built from TRBV2 and TRBJ2-3; TRBD2 agrees at 11 bases. Trimming cost V 6 bases and J 6 bases; bases outside gene matches: 5. Per the germline V gene, CDR1 is SNHLY and CDR2 is FYNNEI. The CDR3 consists of 14 residues. CDR3 sequence: CASRDWTSGDTQYF. In DNA, the CDR3 is TGTGCCAGCAGGGATTGGACTAGCGGGGATACGCAGTATTTT.

The chain recombines TRBV12-3 or TRBV12-4 with TRBJ2-1, with D perhaps TRBD1 or TRBD2 (5 bases each). V was shortened by 6 bases and J by 7 bases, with 7 bases between the two germline ends. The CDR3 spans 11 residues. The CDR3 loop is CASSEGNEQFF. In DNA form, the CDR3 reads TGTGCCAGCAGCGAGGGGAATGAGCAGTTCTTC.

This chain uses TRBV5-1 with TRBJ1-4; the match to TRBD1 covers 7 bases. Per the germline V gene, CDR1 is SGHRS and CDR2 is YFSETQ. CDR3 length equals 15 residues. Losses at the gene ends were 4 bases for V and 8 bases for J; bases not matched to a gene: 11. This chain's CDR3 is CASSGQTGPAEKLFF. The DNA for the CDR3 is TGCGCCAGCAGCGGCCAGACAGGGCCGGCGGAAAAACTGTTTTTT.

The chain recombines TRBV9 with TRBJ2-3; D may be TRBD2 (7 bases). CDR1 and CDR2 (germline): SGDLS, YYNGEE. The CDR3 sequence is 14 residues long. V shed 5 bases and J shed 1 base, with 11 bases lying between them. The CDR3 protein is CASSQGGGTDTQYF. CDR3 DNA sequence: TGTGCCAGCAGTCAAGGGGGGGGCACAGATACGCAGTATTTT.

The V gene is TRBV3-1 (or the pseudogene TRBV3-2), the J gene TRBJ2-5; 7 bases match TRBD2. Germline CDR1 and CDR2: LGHDT and YNNKEL (reference sequence). CDR3 length equals 13 residues. Germline trimming cut 6 bases from V and 4 bases from J; bases unmatched to any gene: 5. The CDR3 protein is CASRLAVRETQYF. The CDR3 region has the DNA TGTGCCAGCAGGCTAGCGGTTAGAGAGACCCAGTACTTC.

The chain joins TRBV28 to TRBJ1-4; D is possibly TRBD1 (6 bases). Between the trimmed V and J ends, which lost 7 bases and 3 bases, there was a span of 27 bases. The germline V gene has CDR1 MDHEN and CDR2 SYDVKM. The CDR3 contains 19 residues. The CDR3 sequence: CASTARKGGLIGANEKLFF. The CDR3 DNA reads TGTGCCAGCACCGCCCGGAAGGGGGGACTGATAGGTGCTAATGAAAAACTGTTTTTT. Full variable domain (remainder filled in from reference TRBV28 and TRBJ1-4): DVKVTQSSRYLVKRTGEKVFLECVQDMDHENMFWYRQDPGLGLRLIYFSYDVKMKEKGDIPEGYSVSREKKERFSLILESASTNQTSMYLCASTARKGGLIGANEKLFFGSGTQLSVL.

This clone was counted once. The same CDR3 also results from other DNA sequences found in this sample. The chain recombines TRBV6-5 with TRBJ1-3; D uncertain. V dropped 2 bases and J dropped 0 bases, with 5 bases sitting between them. The V gene's germline CDR1 is MNHEY and CDR2 SVGAGI. This CDR3 contains 14 residues. The CDR3: CASSYTSSGNTIYF. CDR3 DNA: TGTGCCAGCAGTTACACAAGCTCTGGAAACACCATATATTTT.

The DNA for the CDR3 is TGTGCCAGCAGCTACTCCGGACAGGGTGGCGAGCAGTACTTC. This codes for CASSYSGQGGEQYF. The chain recombines TRBV7-9 with TRBJ2-7; 8 nucleotides match TRBD1. CDR3 length: 14 residues. Germline V gene lookup returns CDR1 SEHNR and CDR2 FQNEAQ (reference sequence). The junction had 8 bases not matched to a gene; V was cut back by 4 bases and J by 6 bases.